The sequence of this T cell receptor beta chain was determined in a study of resident and recirculating memory T cells in vitiligo. Produced via immunoSEQ multiplex PCR; TCRdb's table is partial and in-frame only. The sample holds tens of thousands of clones; about 91% are singletons and the top ten take more than 4.5%. Points from the study as a whole: Clonality differed among vitiligo lesions, with no unique dominant clone. Sequences differed between biopsy sites and patients, suggesting private specificity.

In the case of this clone: The antigen remains unidentified. At one of its ends the junction is not consistent with the germline gene, which may arise from a read error.

The clonotype originates from a male donor with vitiligo. Sequences were obtained from blood.

The CDR3 protein is CASSYSYRAGGTRHF. DNA of the CDR3: TGTGCCAGCAGTTACTCCTACCGGGCAGGGGGTACGAGGCACTTC. This chain joins TRBV6-5 and TRBJ2-7, with 7 nucleotides matching TRBD1. Germline assignment: CDR1 MNHEY and CDR2 SVGAGI. The CDR3 is 15 amino acids.